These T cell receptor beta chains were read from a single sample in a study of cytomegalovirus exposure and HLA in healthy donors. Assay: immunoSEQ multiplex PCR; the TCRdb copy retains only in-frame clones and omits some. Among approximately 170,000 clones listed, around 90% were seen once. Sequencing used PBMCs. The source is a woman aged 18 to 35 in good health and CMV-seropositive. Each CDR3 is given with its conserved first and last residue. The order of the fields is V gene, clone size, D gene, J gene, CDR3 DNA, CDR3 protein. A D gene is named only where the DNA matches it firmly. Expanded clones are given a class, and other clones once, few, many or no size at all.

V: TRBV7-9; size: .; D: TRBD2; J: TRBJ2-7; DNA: TGTGCCAGCAGCTGGGGACTAGCGAGAGCCTACGAGCAGTACTTC; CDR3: CASSWGLARAYEQYF
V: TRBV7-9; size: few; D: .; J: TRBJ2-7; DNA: TGTGCCAGTCAAGGGGGTGGAGAGCAGTACTTC; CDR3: CASQGGGEQYF
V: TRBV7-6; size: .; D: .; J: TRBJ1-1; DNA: TGTGCCAGCAGCTTAGTGGTCCCCGGACAGCCGAACACTGAAGCTTTCTTT; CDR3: CASSLVVPGQPNTEAFF
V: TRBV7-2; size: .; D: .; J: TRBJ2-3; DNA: TGTGCCAGCAGCCCCCTGGCAGGGGTACGGGATACGCAGTATTTT; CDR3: CASSPLAGVRDTQYF
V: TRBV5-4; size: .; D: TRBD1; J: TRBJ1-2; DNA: TGTGCCAGCAGCTTGAAGGGGACAGGGGCTCATGGCTACACCTTC; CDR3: CASSLKGTGAHGYTF
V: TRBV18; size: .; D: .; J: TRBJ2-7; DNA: TGTGCCAGCTCACCACCTGGCGGTGACGAGCAGTACTTC; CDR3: CASSPPGGDEQYF
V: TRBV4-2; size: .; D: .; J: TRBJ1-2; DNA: TGTGCCAGCAGCCAAGAGGGAGAGTATGGCTACACCTTC; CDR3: CASSQEGEYGYTF
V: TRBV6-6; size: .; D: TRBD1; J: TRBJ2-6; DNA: TGTGCCAGCAGCTTAGGGACAGGGGCTGGGGCCAACGTCCTGACTTTC; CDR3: CASSLGTGAGANVLTF
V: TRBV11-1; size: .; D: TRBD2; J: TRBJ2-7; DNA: TGTGCCAGCAGCTGGGCTAGCGGGGGGACGTACGAGCAGTACTTC; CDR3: CASSWASGGTYEQYF
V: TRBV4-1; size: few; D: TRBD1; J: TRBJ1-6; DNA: TGCGCCAGCAGCCGTGGCACCCAGGGACAGGGGCCCCTCACCCTCCACTTT; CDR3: CASSRGTQGQGPLTLHF
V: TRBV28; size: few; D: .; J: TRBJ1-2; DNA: TGTGCCAGCACGCGACGGGCCGGGGATGGCTACACCTTC; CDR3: CASTRRAGDGYTF
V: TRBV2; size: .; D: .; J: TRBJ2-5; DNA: TGTGCCAGCAGTCCCCCCAGGGCTAGTCTTATTGTAGGGGCGATGGCCCAGTACTTC; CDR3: CASSPPRASLIVGAMAQYF
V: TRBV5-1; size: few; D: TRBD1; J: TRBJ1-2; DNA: TGCGCCAGCAGCTTGGGCTCGACAGGGGTTGGCTACACCTTC; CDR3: CASSLGSTGVGYTF
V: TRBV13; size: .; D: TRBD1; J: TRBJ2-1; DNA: TGTGCCAGCAGCCCAGGGGGTGCTTACAATGAGCAGTTCTTC; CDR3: CASSPGGAYNEQFF
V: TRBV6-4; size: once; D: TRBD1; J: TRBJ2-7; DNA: TGTGCCAGCAGTGACCCTCCCTGGACAGGCGTTTTTGTTTACTACGAGCAGTACTTC; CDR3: CASSDPPWTGVFVYYEQYF
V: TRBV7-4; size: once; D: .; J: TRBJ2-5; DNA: TGTGCCAGCAGCTTAAGGGAGGACAGGCGCCAAGAGACCCAGTACTTC; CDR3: CASSLREDRRQETQYF
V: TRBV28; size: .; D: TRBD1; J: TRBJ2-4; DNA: TGTGCCAGCAGCTCTCCGGGACAGGGCCCCAAAAACATTCAGTACTTC; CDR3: CASSSPGQGPKNIQYF
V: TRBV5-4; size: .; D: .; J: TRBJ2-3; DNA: TGTGCCAGCAGCTTGTCAAGGAGGGGCACAGATACGCAGTATTTT; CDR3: CASSLSRRGTDTQYF
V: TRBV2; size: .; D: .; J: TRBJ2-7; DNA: TGTGCCAGCGCCGGCAGGGGGGCTAGTGAGCAGTACTTC; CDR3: CASAGRGASEQYF
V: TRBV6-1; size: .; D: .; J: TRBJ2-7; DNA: TGTGCCAGCACTTCGGGCTACGAGCAGTACTTC; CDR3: CASTSGYEQYF
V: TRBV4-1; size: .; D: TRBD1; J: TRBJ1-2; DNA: TGCGCCAGCAGCCCCCTCTCTACGGGACAGTATGGCTACACCTTC; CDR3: CASSPLSTGQYGYTF
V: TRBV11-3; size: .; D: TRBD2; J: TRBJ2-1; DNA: TGTGCCAGCAGCGCCAGACTAGCGGGAGGGAGGAATGAGCAGTTCTTC; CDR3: CASSARLAGGRNEQFF
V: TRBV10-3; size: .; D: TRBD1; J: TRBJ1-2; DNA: TGTGCCATCAGTGGGGAGACAGGGGTTATCTATGGCTACACCTTC; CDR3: CAISGETGVIYGYTF
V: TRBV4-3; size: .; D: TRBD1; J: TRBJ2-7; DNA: TGCGCCAGCAGTTCCGGGACAGGGGCCAACGAGCAGTACTTC; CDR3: CASSSGTGANEQYF
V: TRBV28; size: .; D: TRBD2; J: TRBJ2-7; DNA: TGTGCCAGCAGTCTCTGGACTAGCGGGAGTTACGAGCAGTACTTC; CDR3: CASSLWTSGSYEQYF
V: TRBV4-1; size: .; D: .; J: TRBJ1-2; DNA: TGCGCCAGCAGCCTTGAAGGAGCTAACTATGGCTACACCTTC; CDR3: CASSLEGANYGYTF
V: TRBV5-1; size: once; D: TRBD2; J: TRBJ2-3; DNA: TGCGCCAGCAGCTTGATAGCGGGGACAGATACGCAGTATTTT; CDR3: CASSLIAGTDTQYF
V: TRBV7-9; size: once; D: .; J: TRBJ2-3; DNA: TGTGCCAGCAGCTCGAGCGGGAGCACAGATACGCAGTATTTT; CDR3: CASSSSGSTDTQYF
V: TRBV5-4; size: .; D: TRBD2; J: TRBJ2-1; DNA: TGTGCCAGCCCCGCGGGGGGGGATGAGCAGTTCTTC; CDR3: CASPAGGDEQFF
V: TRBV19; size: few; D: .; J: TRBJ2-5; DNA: TGTGCCAGTAACCAGGGGCGCGAAACCGAGACCCAGTACTTC; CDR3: CASNQGRETETQYF
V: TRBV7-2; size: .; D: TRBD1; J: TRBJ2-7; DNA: TGTGCCAGCAGCTTACCGGACAGGCGGCAAGACGAGCAGTACTTC; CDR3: CASSLPDRRQDEQYF
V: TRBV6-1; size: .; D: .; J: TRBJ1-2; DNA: TGTGCCAGCAGTGAACCCCTCCCGGGGGGCGTTCGGTCCTATGGCTACACCTTC; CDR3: CASSEPLPGGVRSYGYTF
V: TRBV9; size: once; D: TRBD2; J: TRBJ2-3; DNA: TGTGCCAGCAGCGGGCGAAGAAAACTAGCGGGAGTCGTCGACACAGATACGCAGTATTTT; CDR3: CASSGRRKLAGVVDTDTQYF
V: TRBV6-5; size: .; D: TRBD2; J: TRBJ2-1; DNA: TGTGCCAGCAGTAGTCTAGCGGGTATGGGCAATGAGCAGTTCTTC; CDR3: CASSSLAGMGNEQFF
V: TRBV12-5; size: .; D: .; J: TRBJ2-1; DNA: TGTGCTAGTGGTTTTGCGGCGGGGCCGGGTGGTGAGCAGTTCTTC; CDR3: CASGFAAGPGGEQFF
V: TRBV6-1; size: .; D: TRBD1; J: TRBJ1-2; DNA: TGTGCCAGCAGTGCTCGGATGGGACAGGCTGATTATGGCTACACCTTC; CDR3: CASSARMGQADYGYTF
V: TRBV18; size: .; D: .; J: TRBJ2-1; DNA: TGTGCCAGCTCACCTTCCCATAGGACTACCTACAATGAGCAGTTCTTC; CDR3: CASSPSHRTTYNEQFF
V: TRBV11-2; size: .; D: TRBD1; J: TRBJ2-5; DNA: TGTGCCAGCAGCACCTACAGGGGCTCGGAGACCCAGTACTTC; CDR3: CASSTYRGSETQYF